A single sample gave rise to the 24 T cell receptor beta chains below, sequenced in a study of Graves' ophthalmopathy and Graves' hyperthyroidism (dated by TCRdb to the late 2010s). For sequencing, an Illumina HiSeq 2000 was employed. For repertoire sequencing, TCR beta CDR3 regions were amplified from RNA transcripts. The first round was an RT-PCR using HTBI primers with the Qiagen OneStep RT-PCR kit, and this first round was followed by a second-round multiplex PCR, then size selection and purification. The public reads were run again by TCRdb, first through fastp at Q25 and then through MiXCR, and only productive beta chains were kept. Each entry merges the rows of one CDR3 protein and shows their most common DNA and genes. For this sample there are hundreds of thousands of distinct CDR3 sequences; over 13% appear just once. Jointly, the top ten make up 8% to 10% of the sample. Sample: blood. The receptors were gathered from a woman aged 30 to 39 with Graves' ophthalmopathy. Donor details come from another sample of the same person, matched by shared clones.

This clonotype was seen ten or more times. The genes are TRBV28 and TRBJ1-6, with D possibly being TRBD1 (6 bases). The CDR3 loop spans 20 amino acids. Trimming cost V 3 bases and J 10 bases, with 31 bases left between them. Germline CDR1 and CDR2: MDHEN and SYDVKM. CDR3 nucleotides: TGTGCCAGCAGTTTGAATTTTAACAGGGTGTACGTCTTAAACGACTCACCCCTCCACTTT. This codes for CASSLNFNRVYVLNDSPLHF.

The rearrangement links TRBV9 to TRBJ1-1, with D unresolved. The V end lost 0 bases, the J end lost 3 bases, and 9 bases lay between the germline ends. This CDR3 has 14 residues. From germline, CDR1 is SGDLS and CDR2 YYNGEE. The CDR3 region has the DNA TGTGCCAGCAGCGTAGTTAACAGCGACACTGAAGCTTTCTTT. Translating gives CASSVVNSDTEAFF. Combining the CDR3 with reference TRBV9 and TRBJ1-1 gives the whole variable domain DSGVTQTPKHLITATGQRVTLRCSPRSGDLSVYWYQQSLDQGLQFLIQYYNGEERAKGNILERFSAQQFPDLHSELNLSSLELGDSALYFCASSVVNSDTEAFFGQGTRLTVV.

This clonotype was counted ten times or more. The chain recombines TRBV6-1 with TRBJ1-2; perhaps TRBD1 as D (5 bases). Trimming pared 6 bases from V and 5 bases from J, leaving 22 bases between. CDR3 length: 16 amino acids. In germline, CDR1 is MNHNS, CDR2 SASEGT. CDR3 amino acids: CASRADGPGGLYGYTF. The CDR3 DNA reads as TGTGCCAGCAGGGCGGATGGGCCGGGGGGTCTGTATGGCTACACCTTC.

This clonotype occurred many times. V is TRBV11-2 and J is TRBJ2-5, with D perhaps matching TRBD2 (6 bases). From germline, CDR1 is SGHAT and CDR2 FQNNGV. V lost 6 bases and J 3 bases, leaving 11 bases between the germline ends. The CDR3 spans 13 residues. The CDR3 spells CASSSGSKETQYF. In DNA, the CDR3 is TGTGCCAGCAGTTCCGGGAGTAAAGAGACCCAGTACTTC. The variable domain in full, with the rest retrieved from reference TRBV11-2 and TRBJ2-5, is EAGVAQSPRYKIIEKRQSVAFWCNPISGHATLYWYQQILGQGPKLLIQFQNNGVVDDSQLPKDRFSAERLKGVDSTLKIQPAKLEDSAVYLCASSSGSKETQYFGPGTRLLVL.

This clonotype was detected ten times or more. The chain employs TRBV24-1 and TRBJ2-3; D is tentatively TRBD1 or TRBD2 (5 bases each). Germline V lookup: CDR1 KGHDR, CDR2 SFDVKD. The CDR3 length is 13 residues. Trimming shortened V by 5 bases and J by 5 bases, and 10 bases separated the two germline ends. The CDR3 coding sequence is TGTGCCACCAGTGGGGGGTTTGTAGATACGCAGTATTTT. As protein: CATSGGFVDTQYF.

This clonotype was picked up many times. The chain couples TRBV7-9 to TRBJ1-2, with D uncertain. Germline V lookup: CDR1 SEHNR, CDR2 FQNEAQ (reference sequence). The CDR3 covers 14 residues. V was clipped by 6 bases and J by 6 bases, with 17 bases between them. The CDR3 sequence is CASSSAYAPHGYTF. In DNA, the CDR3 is TGTGCCAGCAGTTCGGCCTATGCGCCCCATGGCTACACCTTC.

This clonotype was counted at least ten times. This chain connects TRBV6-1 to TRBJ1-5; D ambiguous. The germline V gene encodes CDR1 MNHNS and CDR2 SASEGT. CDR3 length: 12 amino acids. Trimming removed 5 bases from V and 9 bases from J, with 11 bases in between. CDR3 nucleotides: TGTGCCAGCAGTCCTAGGAGGGCGCCCCAGCATTTT. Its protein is CASSPRRAPQHF.

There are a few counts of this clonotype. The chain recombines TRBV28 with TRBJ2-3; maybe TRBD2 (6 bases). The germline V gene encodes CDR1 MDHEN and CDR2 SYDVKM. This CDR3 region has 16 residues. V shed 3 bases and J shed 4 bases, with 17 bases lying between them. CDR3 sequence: CASSFRLGREPDTQYF. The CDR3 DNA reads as TGTGCCAGCAGTTTTCGCCTCGGGCGGGAACCAGATACGCAGTATTTT.

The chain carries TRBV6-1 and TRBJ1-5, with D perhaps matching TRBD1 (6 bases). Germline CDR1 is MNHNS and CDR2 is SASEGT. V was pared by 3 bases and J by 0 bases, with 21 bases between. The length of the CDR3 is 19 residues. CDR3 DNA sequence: TGTGCCAGCAGTGAGGGCCGGGGACACCCAGCTTATAGCAATCAGCCCCAGCATTTT. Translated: CASSEGRGHPAYSNQPQHF.

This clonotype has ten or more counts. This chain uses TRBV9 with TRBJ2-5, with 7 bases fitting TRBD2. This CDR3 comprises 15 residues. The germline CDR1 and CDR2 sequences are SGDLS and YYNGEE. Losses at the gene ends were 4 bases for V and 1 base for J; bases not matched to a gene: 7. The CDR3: CASSPGGQTQETQYF. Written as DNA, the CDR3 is TGTGCCAGCAGCCCGGGAGGACAAACCCAAGAGACCCAGTACTTC.

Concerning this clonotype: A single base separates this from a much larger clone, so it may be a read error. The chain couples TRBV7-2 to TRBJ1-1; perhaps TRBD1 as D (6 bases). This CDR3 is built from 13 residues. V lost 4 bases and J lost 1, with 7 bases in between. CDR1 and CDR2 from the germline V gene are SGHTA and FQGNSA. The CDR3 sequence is CASSWDKNTEAFF. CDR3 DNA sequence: TGTGCCAGCAGCTGGGACAAGAACACTGAAGCTTTCTTT.

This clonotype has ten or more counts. The CDR3 protein is CATSSPLDTGELFF. Here the CDR3 DNA reads TGTGCCACCAGCAGCCCCCTCGACACCGGGGAGCTGTTTTTT. V and J are TRBV15 and TRBJ2-2, with D uncertain. The CDR3 contains 14 residues. V was shortened by 3 bases and J by 3 bases, with 8 bases between the two germline ends. The germline CDR1 and CDR2 sequences are LNHNV and YYDKDF (reference sequence).

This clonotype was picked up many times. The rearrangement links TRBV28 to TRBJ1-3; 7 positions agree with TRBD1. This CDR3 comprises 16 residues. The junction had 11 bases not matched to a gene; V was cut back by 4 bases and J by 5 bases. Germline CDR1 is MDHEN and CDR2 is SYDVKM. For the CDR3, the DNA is TGTGCCAGCAGTTCCCACGGAGGGACAGCCCGAAACACCATATATTTT. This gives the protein CASSSHGGTARNTIYF.

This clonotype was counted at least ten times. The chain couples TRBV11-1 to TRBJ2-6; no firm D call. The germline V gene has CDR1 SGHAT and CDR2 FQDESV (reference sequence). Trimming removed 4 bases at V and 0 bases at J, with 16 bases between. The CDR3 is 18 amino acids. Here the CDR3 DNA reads TGTGCCAGCAGCTCGTTCCTCCCGGTGAGCTCTGGGGCCAACGTCCTGACTTTC. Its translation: CASSSFLPVSSGANVLTF.

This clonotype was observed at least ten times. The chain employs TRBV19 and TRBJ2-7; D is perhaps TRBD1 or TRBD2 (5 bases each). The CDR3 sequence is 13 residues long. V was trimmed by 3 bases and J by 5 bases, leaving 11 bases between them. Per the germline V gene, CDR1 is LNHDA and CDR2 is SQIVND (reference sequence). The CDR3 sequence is CASSIWGPDEQYF. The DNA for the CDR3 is TGTGCCAGTAGTATTTGGGGACCGGACGAGCAGTACTTC.

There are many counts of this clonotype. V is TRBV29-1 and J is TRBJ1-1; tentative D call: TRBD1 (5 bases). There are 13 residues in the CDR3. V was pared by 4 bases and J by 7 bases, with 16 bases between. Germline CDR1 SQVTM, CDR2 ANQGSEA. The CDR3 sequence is CSVVRGLMGEAFF. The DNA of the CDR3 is TGCAGCGTTGTTAGGGGACTTATGGGTGAAGCTTTCTTT.

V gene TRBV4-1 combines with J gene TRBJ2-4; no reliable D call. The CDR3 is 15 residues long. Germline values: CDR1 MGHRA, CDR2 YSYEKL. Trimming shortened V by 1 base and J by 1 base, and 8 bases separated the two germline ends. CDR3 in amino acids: CASSQVQAAKNIQYF. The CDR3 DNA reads TGCGCCAGCAGCCAAGTCCAGGCGGCCAAAAACATTCAGTACTTC.

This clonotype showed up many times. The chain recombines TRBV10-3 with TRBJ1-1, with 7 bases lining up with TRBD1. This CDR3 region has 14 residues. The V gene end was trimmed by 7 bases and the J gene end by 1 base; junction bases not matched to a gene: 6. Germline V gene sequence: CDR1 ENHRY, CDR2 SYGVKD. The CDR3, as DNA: TGTGCCATCACGCAGGGGGGTCCGAACACTGAAGCTTTCTTT. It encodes CAITQGGPNTEAFF.

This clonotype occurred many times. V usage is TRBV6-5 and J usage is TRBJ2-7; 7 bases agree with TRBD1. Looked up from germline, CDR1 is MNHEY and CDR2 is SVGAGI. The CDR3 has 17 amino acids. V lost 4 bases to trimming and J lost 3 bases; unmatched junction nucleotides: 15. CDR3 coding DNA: TGTGCCAGCAGTTTAAACACAGGGGTTCCCCCTTTCTACGAGCAGTACTTC. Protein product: CASSLNTGVPPFYEQYF.

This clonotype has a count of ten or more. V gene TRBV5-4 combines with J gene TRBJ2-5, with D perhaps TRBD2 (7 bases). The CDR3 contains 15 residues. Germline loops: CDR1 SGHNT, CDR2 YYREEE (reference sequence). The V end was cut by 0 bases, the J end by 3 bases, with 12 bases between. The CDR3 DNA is TGTGCCAGCAGCTTGGGGAAGGGGGGGGAAGAGACCCAGTACTTC. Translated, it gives CASSLGKGGEETQYF.

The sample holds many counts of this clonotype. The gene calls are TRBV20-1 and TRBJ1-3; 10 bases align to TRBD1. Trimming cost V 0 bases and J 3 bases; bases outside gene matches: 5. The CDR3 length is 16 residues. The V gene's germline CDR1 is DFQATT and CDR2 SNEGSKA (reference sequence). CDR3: CSARDIGTGDGNTIYF. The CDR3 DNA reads TGCAGTGCTAGAGATATAGGGACAGGGGATGGAAACACCATATATTTT.

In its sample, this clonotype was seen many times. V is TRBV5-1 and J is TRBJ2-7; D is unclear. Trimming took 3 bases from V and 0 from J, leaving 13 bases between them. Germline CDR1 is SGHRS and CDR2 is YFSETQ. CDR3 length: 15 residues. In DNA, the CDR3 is TGCGCCAGCAGCTCCCAAATGGACGGCTCCTACGAGCAGTACTTC. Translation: CASSSQMDGSYEQYF.

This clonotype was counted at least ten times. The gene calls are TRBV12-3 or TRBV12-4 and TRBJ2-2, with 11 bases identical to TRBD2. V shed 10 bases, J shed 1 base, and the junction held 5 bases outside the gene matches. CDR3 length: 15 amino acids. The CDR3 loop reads CATYSGRVNTGELFF. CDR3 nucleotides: TGTGCCACTTATAGCGGGAGGGTGAACACCGGGGAGCTGTTTTTT.

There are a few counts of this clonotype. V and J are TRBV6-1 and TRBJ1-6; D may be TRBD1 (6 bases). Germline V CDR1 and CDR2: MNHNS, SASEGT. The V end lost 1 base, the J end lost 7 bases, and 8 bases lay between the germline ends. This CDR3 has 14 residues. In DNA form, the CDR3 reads TGTGCCAGCAGTGAAGATCAGGGGAATTCACCCCTCCACTTT. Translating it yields CASSEDQGNSPLHF.